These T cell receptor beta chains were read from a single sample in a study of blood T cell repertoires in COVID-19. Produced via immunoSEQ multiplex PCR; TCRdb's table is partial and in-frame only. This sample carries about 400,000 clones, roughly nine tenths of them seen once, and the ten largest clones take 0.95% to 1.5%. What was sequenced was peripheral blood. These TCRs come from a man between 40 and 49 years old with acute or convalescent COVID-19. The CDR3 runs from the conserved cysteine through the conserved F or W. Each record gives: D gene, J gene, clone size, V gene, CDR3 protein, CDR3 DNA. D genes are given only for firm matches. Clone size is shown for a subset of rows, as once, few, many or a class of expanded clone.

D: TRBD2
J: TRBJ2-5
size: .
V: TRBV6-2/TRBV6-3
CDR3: CASSYTSGYKETQYF
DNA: TGTGCCAGCAGTTACACTAGCGGGTATAAAGAGACCCAGTACTTC

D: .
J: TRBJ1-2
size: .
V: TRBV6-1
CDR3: CASSEVLASMFYGYTF
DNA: TGTGCCAGCAGTGAAGTGTTGGCCTCCATGTTCTATGGCTACACCTTC

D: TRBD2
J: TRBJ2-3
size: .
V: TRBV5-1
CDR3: CASSGSGRRGDTQYF
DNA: TGCGCCAGCAGCGGTAGCGGGAGAAGGGGAGATACGCAGTATTTT

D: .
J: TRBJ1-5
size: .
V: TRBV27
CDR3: CASSSSLPAGSRNQPQHF
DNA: TGTGCCAGCAGCTCATCACTTCCGGCAGGCTCTCGCAATCAGCCCCAGCATTTT

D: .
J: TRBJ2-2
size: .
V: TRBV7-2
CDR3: CASSFLAGELFF
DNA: TGTGCCAGCAGCTTTCTAGCCGGGGAGCTGTTTTTT

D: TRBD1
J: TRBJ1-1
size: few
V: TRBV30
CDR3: CAWSSQTGRNTEAFF
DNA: TGTGCCTGGAGCTCACAGACAGGGAGGAACACTGAAGCTTTCTTT

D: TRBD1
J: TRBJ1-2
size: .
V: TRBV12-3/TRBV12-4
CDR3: CASSSTGGNGYTF
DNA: TGTGCCAGCAGTTCGACAGGGGGCAATGGCTACACCTTC

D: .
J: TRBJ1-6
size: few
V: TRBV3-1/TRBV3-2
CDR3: CASSQDAGNSPLHF
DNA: TGTGCCAGCAGCCAAGATGCAGGGAACTCACCCCTCCACTTT

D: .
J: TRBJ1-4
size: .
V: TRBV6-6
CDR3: CASSYRGQRHEKLFF
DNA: TGTGCCAGCAGTTATCGGGGACAACGCCATGAAAAACTGTTTTTT

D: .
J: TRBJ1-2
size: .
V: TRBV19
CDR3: CASSIRTNYYGYTF
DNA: TGTGCCAGTAGTATCCGGACTAACTATTATGGCTACACCTTC

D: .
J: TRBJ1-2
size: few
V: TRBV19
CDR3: CASREGGNYGYTF
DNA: TGTGCCAGTCGCGAGGGGGGGAACTATGGCTACACCTTC

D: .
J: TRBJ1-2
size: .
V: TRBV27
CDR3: CASSLSGRRNYTF
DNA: TGTGCCAGCAGTTTATCTGGCAGGCGTAACTACACCTTC

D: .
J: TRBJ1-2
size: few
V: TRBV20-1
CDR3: CSARREAGYTF
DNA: TGCAGTGCTCGGCGGGAAGCTGGCTACACCTTC

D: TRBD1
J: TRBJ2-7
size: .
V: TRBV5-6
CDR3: CASSWTGVREQYF
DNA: TGTGCCAGCAGCTGGACAGGGGTCCGCGAGCAGTACTTC

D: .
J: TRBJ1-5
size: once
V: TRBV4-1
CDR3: CASSSRGNQPQHF
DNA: TGCGCCAGCAGCTCTAGGGGAAATCAGCCCCAGCATTTT

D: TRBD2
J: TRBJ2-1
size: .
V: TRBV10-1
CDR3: CASIYASGPMSSYNEQFF
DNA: TGCGCCAGCATTTATGCTAGCGGGCCTATGAGCTCCTACAATGAGCAGTTCTTC

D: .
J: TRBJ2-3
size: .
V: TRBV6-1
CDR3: CASSEEGSGRRGDTQYF
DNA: TGTGCCAGCAGTGAAGAAGGGTCAGGGCGCAGGGGAGATACGCAGTATTTT

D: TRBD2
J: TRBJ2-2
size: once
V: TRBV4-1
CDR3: CASRGGAGTKNTGELFF
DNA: TGCGCCAGCAGGGGAGGTGCGGGGACTAAAAACACCGGGGAGCTGTTTTTT

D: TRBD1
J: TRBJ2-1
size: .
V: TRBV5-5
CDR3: CASSPTGGNEQFF
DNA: TGTGCCAGCAGCCCTACAGGGGGCAATGAGCAGTTCTTC

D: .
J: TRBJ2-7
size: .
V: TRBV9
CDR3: CASSVAGRPAYEQYF
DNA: TGTGCCAGCAGCGTAGCCGGCAGGCCAGCCTACGAGCAGTACTTC

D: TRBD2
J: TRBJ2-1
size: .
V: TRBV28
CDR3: CASTSRGIGTGEQFF
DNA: TGTGCCAGCACCTCGCGGGGGATCGGCACGGGTGAGCAGTTCTTC

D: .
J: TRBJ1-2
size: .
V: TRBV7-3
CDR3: CASSLTREDGYTF
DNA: TGTGCCAGCAGCTTAACGAGGGAAGATGGCTACACCTTC